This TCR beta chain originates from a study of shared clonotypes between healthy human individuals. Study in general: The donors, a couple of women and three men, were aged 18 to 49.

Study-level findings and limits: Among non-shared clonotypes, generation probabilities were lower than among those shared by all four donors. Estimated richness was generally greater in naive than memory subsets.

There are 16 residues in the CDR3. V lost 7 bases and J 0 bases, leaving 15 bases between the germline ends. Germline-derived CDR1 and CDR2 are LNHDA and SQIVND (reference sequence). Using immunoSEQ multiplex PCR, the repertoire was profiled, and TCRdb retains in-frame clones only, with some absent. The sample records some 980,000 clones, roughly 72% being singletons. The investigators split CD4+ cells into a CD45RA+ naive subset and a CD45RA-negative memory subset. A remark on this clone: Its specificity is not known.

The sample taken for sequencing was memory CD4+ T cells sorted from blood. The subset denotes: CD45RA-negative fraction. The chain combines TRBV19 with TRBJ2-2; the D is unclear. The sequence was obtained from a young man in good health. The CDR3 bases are TGTGCCAGTACCCCAGGCAAGTACCCGAACACCGGGGAGCTGTTTTTT. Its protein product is CASTPGKYPNTGELFF.